Listed below are T cell receptor beta chains from one sample, sequenced in a study of blood T cell repertoires in COVID-19. Produced via immunoSEQ multiplex PCR; TCRdb's table is partial and in-frame only. The sample has tens of thousands of clones; about 92% are singletons. The specimen was peripheral blood. Receptors originate from a man younger than 35 with COVID-19, enrolled during active disease. CDR3s include the opening cysteine and the closing phenylalanine or tryptophan. Each record gives: V gene, clone size, J gene, D gene, CDR3 DNA, CDR3 protein. A D gene is named only where the DNA matches it firmly. A clone size is listed for some rows: how often the clone was seen (once, few, many), or a class if it is expanded.

TRBV15	NA	TRBJ2-2	NA	TGTGCCACCAGCAGAGTAGGGAGATCGAACACCGGGGAGCTGTTTTTT	CATSRVGRSNTGELFF
TRBV19	NA	TRBJ2-7	TRBD1	TGTGCCAGTAGTGGGTGGACAGGGTACTCCTACGAGCAGTACTTC	CASSGWTGYSYEQYF
TRBV9	NA	TRBJ2-7	TRBD1	TGTGCCAGCAGCTCGACCGTGCAGGGACAGGGGTCCGAGCAGTACTTC	CASSSTVQGQGSEQYF
TRBV7-2	NA	TRBJ2-7	NA	TGTGCCAGCAGCTTAGCGGGCCAGAACTACGAGCAGTACTTC	CASSLAGQNYEQYF
TRBV4-3	NA	TRBJ2-1	NA	TGCGCCAGCAGCCAAGCCACATCGAACAATGAGCAGTTCTTC	CASSQATSNNEQFF
TRBV7-2	NA	TRBJ1-6	TRBD1	TGTGCCAGCAGCCCAGACAGGGGGCGATCAGTTAATTCACCCCTCCACTTT	CASSPDRGRSVNSPLHF
TRBV27	once	TRBJ2-1	TRBD2	TGTGCCAGCAGTTTAACCAGCGGGATAATTTATGAGCAGTTCTTC	CASSLTSGIIYEQFF
TRBV11-2	NA	TRBJ2-3	TRBD2	TGTGCCAGCAGCTTCCGGGGGGTTCCCGACGACGCTAGCACAGATACGCAGTATTTT	CASSFRGVPDDASTDTQYF
TRBV7-2	NA	TRBJ1-4	NA	TGTGCCAGCAGCTTAGTGCCGGGGACTAATGAAAAACTGTTTTTT	CASSLVPGTNEKLFF
TRBV7-8	NA	TRBJ2-7	TRBD1	TGTGCCAGCAGCCCCAGGACAGGATACGAGCAGTACTTC	CASSPRTGYEQYF
TRBV27	NA	TRBJ2-6	NA	TGTGCCAGCAGTTTAATGGCCACTGGGGCCAACGTCCTGACTTTC	CASSLMATGANVLTF
TRBV4-3	NA	TRBJ2-1	TRBD2	TGCGCCAGCAGCCAAGGGGAAGCGGGAGAGTGGCATGAGCAGTTCTTC	CASSQGEAGEWHEQFF
TRBV6-5	NA	TRBJ1-1	NA	TGTGCCAGCAGTTACTCGACAGGACTGAACACTGAAGCTTTCTTT	CASSYSTGLNTEAFF
TRBV21-1	NA	TRBJ2-5	NA	TGTGCCAGCAGCAAGACGGGCCAAGAGACCCAGTACTTC	CASSKTGQETQYF